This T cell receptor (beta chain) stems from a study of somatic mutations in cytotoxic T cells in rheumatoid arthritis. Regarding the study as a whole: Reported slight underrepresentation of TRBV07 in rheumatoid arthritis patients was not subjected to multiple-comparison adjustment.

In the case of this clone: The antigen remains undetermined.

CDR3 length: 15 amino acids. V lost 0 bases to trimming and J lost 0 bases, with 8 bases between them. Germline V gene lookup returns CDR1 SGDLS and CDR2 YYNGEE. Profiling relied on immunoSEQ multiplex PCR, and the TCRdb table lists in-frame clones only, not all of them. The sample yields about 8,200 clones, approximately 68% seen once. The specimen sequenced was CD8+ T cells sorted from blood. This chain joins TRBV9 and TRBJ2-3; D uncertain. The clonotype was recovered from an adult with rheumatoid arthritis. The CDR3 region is CASSVDQPSTDTQYF. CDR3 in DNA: TGTGCCAGCAGCGTAGATCAGCCCAGCACAGATACGCAGTATTTT.